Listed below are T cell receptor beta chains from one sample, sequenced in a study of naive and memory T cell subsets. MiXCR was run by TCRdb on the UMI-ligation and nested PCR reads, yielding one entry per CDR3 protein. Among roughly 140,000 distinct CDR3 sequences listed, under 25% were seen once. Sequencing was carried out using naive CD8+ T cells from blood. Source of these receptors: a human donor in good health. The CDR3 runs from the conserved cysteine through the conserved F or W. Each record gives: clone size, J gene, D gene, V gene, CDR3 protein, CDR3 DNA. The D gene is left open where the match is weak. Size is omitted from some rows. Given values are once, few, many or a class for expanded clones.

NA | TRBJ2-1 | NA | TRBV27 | CASSESSPSYNEQFF | TGTGCCAGCAGTGAAAGTAGCCCCTCTTACAATGAGCAGTTCTTC
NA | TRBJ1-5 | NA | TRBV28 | CASSFRISNQPQHF | TGTGCCAGCAGTTTTCGGATTAGCAATCAGCCCCAGCATTTT
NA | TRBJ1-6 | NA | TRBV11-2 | CASSLALGDSPLHF | TGTGCCAGCAGCTTAGCCCTGGGCGATTCACCCCTCCACTTT
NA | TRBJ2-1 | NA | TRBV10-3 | CATGERKQFF | TGTGCCACCGGAGAGCGAAAGCAGTTCTTC
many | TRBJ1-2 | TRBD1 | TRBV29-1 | CSVEYRRQGGGYTF | TGCAGCGTTGAATACCGGAGACAGGGTGGTGGCTACACCTTC
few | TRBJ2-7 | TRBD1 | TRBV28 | CASSPRDSHYEQYF | TGTGCCAGCAGCCCACGGGACAGCCACTACGAGCAGTACTTC
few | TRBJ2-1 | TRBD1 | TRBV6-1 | CASSDSGGYNEQFF | TGTGCCAGCAGTGATTCAGGGGGCTACAATGAGCAGTTCTTC
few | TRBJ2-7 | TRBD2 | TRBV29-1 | CSVDLGLAGGATYEQYF | TGCAGCGTTGATCTGGGACTAGCGGGAGGGGCGACCTACGAGCAGTACTTC
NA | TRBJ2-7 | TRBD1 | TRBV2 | CAGSGKDREQYF | TGTGCCGGTTCCGGGAAGGACAGGGAGCAGTACTTC
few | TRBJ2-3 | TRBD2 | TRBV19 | CASSPYERDYTDTQYF | TGTGCCAGTAGTCCCTACGAGAGGGACTACACAGATACGCAGTATTTT
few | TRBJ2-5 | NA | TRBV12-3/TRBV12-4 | CASSVTDQETQYF | TGTGCCAGCAGTGTGACAGACCAAGAGACCCAGTACTTC
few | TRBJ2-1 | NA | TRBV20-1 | CSATENEQFF | TGCAGTGCCACGGAAAATGAGCAGTTCTTC
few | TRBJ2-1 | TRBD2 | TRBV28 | CASSQGLAVQFF | TGTGCCAGCAGCCAAGGACTAGCGGTGCAGTTCTTC
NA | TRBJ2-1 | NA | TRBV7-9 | CASSFSHSYNEQFF | TGTGCCAGCAGCTTCTCCCACTCTTACAATGAGCAGTTCTTC
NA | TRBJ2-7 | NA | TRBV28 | CATQYPYEQYF | TGTGCCACCCAGTACCCCTACGAGCAGTACTTC
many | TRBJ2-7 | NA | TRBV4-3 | CASSQQDGYEQYF | TGCGCCAGCAGCCAACAAGACGGATACGAGCAGTACTTC
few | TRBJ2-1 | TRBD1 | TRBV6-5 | CASSWDREYNEQFF | TGTGCCAGCAGTTGGGACAGGGAGTACAATGAGCAGTTCTTC
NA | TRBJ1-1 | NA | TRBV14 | CASSHSWGSEAFF | TGTGCCAGCAGCCACTCCTGGGGTAGTGAAGCTTTCTTT
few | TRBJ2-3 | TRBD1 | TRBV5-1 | CASSLAEVGQGIWGTDTQYF | TGCGCCAGCAGCTTGGCCGAAGTCGGACAGGGAATTTGGGGCACAGATACGCAGTATTTT
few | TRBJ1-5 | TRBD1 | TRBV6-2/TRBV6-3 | CAGGQYQPQHF | TGTGCCGGGGGACAGTACCAGCCCCAGCATTTT
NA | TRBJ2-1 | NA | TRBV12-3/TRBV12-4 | CASSPRRYEQFF | TGTGCCAGCAGCCCCAGGAGGTATGAGCAGTTCTTC
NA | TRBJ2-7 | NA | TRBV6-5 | CASSYGTRDEQYF | TGTGCCAGCAGTTACGGGACCAGGGACGAGCAGTACTTC
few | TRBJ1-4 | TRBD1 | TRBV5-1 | CASSFHDRGPDEKLFF | TGCGCCAGCAGCTTCCACGACAGGGGGCCGGATGAAAAACTGTTTTTT
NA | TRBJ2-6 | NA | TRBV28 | CASSLGFSGANVLTF | TGTGCCAGCAGTTTGGGTTTCTCTGGGGCCAACGTCCTGACTTTC
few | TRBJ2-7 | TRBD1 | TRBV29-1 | CSVGQGKNEQYF | TGCAGCGTTGGACAGGGGAAGAACGAGCAGTACTTC
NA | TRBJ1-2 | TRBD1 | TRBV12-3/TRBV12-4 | CASSRDSYGYTF | TGTGCCAGCAGCCGGGACAGCTATGGCTACACCTTC
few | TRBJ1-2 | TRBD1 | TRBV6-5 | CASSRTGGYYGYTF | TGTGCCAGCAGCCGGACAGGGGGGTACTATGGCTACACCTTC
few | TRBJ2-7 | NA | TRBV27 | CASNLGVGSYEQYF | TGTGCCAGCAATCTTGGCGTCGGATCCTACGAGCAGTACTTC
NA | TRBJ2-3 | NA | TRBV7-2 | CASSLATEDTQYF | TGTGCCAGCAGCTTAGCGACGGAAGATACGCAGTATTTT
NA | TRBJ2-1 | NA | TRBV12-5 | CASGLGRSLVDEQFF | TGTGCTAGTGGTTTGGGCCGGTCCCTCGTGGATGAGCAGTTCTTC
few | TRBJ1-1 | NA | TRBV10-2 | CASSGWDTNTEAFF | TGCGCCAGCAGTGGATGGGACACGAACACTGAAGCTTTCTTT
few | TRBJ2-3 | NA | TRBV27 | CASSLSPRGPDTQYF | TGTGCCAGCAGTTTATCGCCGAGGGGCCCAGATACGCAGTATTTT
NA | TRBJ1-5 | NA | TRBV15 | CATSRAGGAGNQPQHF | TGTGCCACCAGCAGAGCTGGGGGCGCGGGCAATCAGCCCCAGCATTTT
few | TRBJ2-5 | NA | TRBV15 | CATSRVVLETQYF | TGTGCCACCAGCAGAGTGGTACTTGAGACCCAGTACTTC
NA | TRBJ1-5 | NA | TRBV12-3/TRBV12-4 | CASSLETNQPQHF | TGTGCCAGCAGTTTAGAGACCAATCAGCCCCAGCATTTT
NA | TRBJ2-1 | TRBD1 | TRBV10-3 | CAIRGTGDSSYNEQFF | TGTGCCATCAGGGGGACAGGGGATAGCTCCTACAATGAGCAGTTCTTC
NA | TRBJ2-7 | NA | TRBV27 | CASSSPETSYEQYF | TGTGCCAGCAGTTCCCCGGAGACCTCCTACGAGCAGTACTTC
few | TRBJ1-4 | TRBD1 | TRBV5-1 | CASSFGQANEKLFF | TGCGCCAGCAGCTTCGGACAGGCTAATGAAAAACTGTTTTTT
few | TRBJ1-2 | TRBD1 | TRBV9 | CASSNPRQGPSDGYTF | TGTGCCAGCAGCAACCCTCGACAGGGCCCATCGGATGGCTACACCTTC
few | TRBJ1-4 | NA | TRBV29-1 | CSVADRETNEKLFF | TGCAGCGTGGCGGATCGGGAAACTAATGAAAAACTGTTTTTT
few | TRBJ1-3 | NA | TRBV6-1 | CASSDLQGSGNTIYF | TGTGCCAGCAGTGATTTACAGGGATCTGGAAACACCATATATTTT
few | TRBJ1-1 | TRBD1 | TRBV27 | CASSLGQSNTEAFF | TGTGCCAGCAGTTTGGGACAGAGCAACACTGAAGCTTTCTTT
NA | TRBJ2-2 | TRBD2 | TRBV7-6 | CASSLGAGAGTGELFF | TGTGCCAGCAGCTTAGGAGCGGGAGCAGGTACCGGGGAGCTGTTTTTT
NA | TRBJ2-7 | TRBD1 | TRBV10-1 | CASSEGTGDLGQYF | TGCGCCAGCAGTGAGGGGACAGGGGATCTCGGGCAGTACTTC
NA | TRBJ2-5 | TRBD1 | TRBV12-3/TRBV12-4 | CASSQRDRNPREETQYF | TGTGCCAGCAGTCAGAGGGACAGAAATCCAAGAGAAGAGACCCAGTACTTC